This T cell receptor (beta chain) was sequenced for a study of control samples from healthy donors and cancer patients. Measured with immunoSEQ multiplex PCR; TCRdb has only the in-frame clones, and not every one. The table has some 140,000 clones, around nine tenths seen once. Per the germline V gene, CDR1 is WSHSY and CDR2 is SAAADI. This CDR3 has 14 amino acids. V gave up 7 bases and J gave up 10 bases; unmatched junction bases: 10. This sequence joins TRBV10-2 and TRBJ1-5; 10 nucleotides align to TRBD1. The clonotype was recovered from a woman aged 25-40 years in good health. Sequencing input: blood. CDR3 nucleotide sequence: TGCGCCAGCACTCCGGGACAGGGGTATTCTCCCCAGCATTTT. Translating gives CASTPGQGYSPQHF.